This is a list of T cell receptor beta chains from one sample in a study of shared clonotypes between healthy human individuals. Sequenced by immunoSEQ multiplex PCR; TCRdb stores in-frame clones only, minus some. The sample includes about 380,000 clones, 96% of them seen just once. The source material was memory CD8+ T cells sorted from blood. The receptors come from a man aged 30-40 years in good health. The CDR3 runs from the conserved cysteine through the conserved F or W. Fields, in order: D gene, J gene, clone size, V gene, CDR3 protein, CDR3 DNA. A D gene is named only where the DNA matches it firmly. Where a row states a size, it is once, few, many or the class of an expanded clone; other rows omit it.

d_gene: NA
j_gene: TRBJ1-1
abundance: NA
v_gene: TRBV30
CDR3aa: CAWAPRGGVTEAFF
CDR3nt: TGTGCCTGGGCCCCCCGGGGGGGAGTTACTGAAGCTTTCTTT

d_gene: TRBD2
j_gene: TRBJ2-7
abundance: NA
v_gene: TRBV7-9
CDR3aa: CASSLTSGSYEQYF
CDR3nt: TGTGCCAGCAGCTTAACTAGCGGCTCCTACGAGCAGTACTTC

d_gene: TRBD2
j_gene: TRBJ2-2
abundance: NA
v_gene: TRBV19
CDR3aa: CASRHLDQRGTGELFF
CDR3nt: TGTGCCAGTAGACACCTGGACCAGCGGGGCACCGGGGAGCTGTTTTTT

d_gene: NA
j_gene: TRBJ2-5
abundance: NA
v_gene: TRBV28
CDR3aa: CASSFFPVRRKETQYF
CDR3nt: TGTGCCAGCAGTTTTTTTCCGGTGCGGAGAAAAGAGACCCAGTACTTC

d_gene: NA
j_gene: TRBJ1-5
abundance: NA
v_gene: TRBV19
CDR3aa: CTPGPYDDQPQHF
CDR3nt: TGTACCCCAGGGCCCTACGACGATCAGCCCCAGCATTTT

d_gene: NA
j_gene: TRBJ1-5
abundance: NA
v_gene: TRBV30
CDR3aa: CASGGDRGNQPQHF
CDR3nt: TGTGCCTCCGGGGGGGATAGAGGCAATCAGCCCCAGCATTTT

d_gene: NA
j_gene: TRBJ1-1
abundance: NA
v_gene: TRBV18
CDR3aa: CASSQGENTEAFF
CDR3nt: TGTGCCAGCTCCCAGGGAGAGAACACTGAAGCTTTCTTT

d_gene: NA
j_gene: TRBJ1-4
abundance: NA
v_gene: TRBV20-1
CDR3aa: CSARREKLFF
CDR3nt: TGCAGTGCTAGGCGTGAAAAACTGTTTTTT

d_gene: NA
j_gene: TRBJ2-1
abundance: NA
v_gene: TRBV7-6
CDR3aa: CASSLAGHYNEQFF
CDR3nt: TGTGCCAGCAGCTTAGCGGGCCACTACAATGAGCAGTTCTTC

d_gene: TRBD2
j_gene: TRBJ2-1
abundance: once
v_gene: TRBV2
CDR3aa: CASSEGLSEQFF
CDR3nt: TGTGCCAGCAGTGAGGGACTAAGTGAGCAGTTCTTC

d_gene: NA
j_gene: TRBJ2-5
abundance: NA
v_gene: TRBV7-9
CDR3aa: CASSLASYQETQYF
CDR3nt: TGTGCCAGCAGCTTAGCTAGTTACCAAGAGACCCAGTACTTC

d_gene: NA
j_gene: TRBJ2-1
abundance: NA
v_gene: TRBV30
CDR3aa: CAWMNLAPYNEQFF
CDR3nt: TGTGCCTGGATGAATCTCGCCCCCTACAATGAGCAGTTCTTC

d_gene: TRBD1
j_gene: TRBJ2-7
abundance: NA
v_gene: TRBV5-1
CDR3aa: CASSLFSKRQGGYEQYF
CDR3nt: TGCGCCAGCAGCTTGTTTTCCAAAAGACAGGGGGGCTACGAGCAGTACTTC

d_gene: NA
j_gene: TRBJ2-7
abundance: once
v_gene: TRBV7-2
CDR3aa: CASSLTRGDYEQYF
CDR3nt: TGTGCCAGCAGCTTAACCAGGGGGGACTACGAGCAGTACTTC

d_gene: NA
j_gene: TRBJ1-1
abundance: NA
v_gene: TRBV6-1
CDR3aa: CASSDQGWTEAFF
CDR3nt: TGTGCCAGCAGTGACCAGGGATGGACTGAAGCTTTCTTT

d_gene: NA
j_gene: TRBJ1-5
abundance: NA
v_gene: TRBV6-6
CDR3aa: CASSFVAGNEQPQHF
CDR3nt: TGTGCCAGCAGTTTCGTGGCAGGGAATGAACAGCCCCAGCATTTT

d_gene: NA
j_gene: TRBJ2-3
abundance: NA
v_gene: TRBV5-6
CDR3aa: CASSLGSDTQYF
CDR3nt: TGTGCCAGCAGCTTGGGATCAGATACGCAGTATTTT

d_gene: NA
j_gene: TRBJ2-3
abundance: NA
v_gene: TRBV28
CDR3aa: CAGGSGSYTDTQYF
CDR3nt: TGTGCCGGGGGGTCCGGGTCCTACACAGATACGCAGTATTTT

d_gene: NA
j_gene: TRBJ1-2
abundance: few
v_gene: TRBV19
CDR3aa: CASSTGTGYRNYGYTF
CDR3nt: TGTGCCAGTAGTACCGGGACGGGTTATAGAAACTATGGCTACACCTTC

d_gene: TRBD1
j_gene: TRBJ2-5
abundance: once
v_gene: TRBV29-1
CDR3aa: CSVGTGKIGTQYF
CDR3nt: TGCAGCGTCGGGACAGGGAAGATCGGGACCCAGTACTTC

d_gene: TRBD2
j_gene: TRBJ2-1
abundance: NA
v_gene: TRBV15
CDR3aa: CATSREASGRYNEQFF
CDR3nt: TGTGCCACCAGCAGAGAGGCTAGCGGGAGATACAATGAGCAGTTCTTC

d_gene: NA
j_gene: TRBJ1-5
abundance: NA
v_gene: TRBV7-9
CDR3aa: CASSSGITRDNNNQPQHF
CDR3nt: TGTGCCAGCAGCTCGGGGATTACCCGGGACAACAACAATCAGCCCCAGCATTTT

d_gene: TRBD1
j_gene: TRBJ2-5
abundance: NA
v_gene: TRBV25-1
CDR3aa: CASKQGAEETQYF
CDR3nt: TGTGCCAGCAAACAGGGGGCGGAGGAGACCCAGTACTTC

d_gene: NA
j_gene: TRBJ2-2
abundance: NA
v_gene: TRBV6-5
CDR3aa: CASSSFLPNTGELFF
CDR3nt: TGTGCCAGCAGTTCTTTCCTACCGAACACCGGGGAGCTGTTTTTT

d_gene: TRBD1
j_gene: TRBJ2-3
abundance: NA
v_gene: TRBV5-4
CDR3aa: CASSWTGGTDTQYF
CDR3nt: TGTGCCAGCAGCTGGACAGGGGGCACAGATACGCAGTATTTT

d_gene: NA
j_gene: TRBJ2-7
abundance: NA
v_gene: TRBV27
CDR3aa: CASSIRDGPYEQYF
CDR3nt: TGTGCCAGCAGCATACGGGACGGGCCCTACGAGCAGTACTTC

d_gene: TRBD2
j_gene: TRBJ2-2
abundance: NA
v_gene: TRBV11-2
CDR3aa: CASSRLADHPGELFF
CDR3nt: TGTGCCAGCAGCCGACTAGCGGACCACCCCGGGGAGCTGTTTTTT

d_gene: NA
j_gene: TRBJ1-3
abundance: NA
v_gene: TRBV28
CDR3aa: CATGSAGNTIYF
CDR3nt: TGTGCCACCGGGAGCGCTGGAAACACCATATATTTT

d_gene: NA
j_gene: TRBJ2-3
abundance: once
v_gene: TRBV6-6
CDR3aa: CASSYPGGTDTQYF
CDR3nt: TGTGCCAGCAGTTATCCAGGGGGCACAGATACGCAGTATTTT

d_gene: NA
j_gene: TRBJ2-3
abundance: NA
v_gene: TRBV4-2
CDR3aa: CASSRQEKGSADTQYF
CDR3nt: TGTGCCAGCAGCCGACAAGAGAAGGGCAGCGCAGATACGCAGTATTTT

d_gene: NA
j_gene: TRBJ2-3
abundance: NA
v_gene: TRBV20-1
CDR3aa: CSARLDTQYF
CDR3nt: TGCAGTGCTAGACTCGATACGCAGTATTTT

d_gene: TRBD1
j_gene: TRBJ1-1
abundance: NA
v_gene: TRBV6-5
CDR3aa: CASSYDRAALTEAFF
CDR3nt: TGTGCCAGCAGTTACGACAGGGCAGCCCTCACTGAAGCTTTCTTT

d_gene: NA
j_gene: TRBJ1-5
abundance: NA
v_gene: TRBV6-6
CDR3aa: CASSYPGKPQPQHF
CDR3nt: TGTGCCAGCAGTTACCCCGGTAAGCCCCAGCCCCAGCATTTT

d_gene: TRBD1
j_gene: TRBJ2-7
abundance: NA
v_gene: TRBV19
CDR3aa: CASSLPGQGAGEQYF
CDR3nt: TGTGCCAGTAGTCTTCCGGGACAGGGGGCAGGGGAGCAGTACTTC

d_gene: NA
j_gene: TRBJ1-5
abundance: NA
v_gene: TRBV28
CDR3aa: CASLSGNWGNQPQHF
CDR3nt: TGTGCCAGCCTCTCAGGGAATTGGGGCAATCAGCCCCAGCATTTT

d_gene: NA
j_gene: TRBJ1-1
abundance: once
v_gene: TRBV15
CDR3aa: CATSRDWNTEAFF
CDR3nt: TGTGCCACCAGCAGAGATTGGAACACAGAAGCTTTCTTT

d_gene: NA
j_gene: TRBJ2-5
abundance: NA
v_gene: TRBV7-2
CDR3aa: CASSLGVNRRLSETQYF
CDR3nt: TGTGCCAGCAGCTTAGGGGTAAACCGTAGGTTATCGGAGACCCAGTACTTC

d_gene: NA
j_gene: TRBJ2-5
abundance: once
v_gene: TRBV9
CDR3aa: CASSVASETQYF
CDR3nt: TGTGCCAGCAGCGTAGCTTCGGAGACCCAGTACTTC

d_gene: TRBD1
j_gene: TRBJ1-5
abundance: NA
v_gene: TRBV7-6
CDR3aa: CASSLGTGVQPQHF
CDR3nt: TGTGCCAGCAGCTTAGGGACAGGGGTTCAGCCCCAGCATTTT

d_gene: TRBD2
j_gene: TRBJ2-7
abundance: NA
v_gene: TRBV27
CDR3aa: CASSLLGLAGDGAYEQYF
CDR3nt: TGTGCCAGCAGTTTATTAGGACTAGCGGGAGACGGGGCGTACGAGCAGTACTTC

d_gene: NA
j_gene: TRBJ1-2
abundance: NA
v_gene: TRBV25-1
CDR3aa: CASRETGTSYGYTF
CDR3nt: TGTGCCAGCAGGGAGACCGGGACCTCCTATGGCTACACCTTC

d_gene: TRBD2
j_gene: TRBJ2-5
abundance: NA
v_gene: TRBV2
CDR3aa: CASKTSGSMTQYF
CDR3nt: TGTGCCAGCAAAACTAGCGGGAGTATGACCCAGTACTTC

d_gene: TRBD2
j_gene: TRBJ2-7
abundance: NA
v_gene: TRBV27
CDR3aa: CASSPSSGPYEQYF
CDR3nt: TGTGCCAGCAGTCCCTCTAGCGGGCCCTACGAGCAGTACTTC

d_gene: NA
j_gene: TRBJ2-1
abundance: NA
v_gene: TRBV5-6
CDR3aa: CASSLVGRTGMNNEQFF
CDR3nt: TGTGCCAGCAGCTTGGTGGGGAGGACAGGAATGAACAATGAGCAGTTCTTC

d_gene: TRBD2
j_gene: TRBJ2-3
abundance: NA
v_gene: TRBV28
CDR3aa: CASSLRLGLLRLTSGGSTDTQYF
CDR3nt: TGTGCCAGCAGTTTGAGACTTGGCCTTCTTAGGCTCACTAGCGGGGGTAGCACAGATACGCAGTATTTT

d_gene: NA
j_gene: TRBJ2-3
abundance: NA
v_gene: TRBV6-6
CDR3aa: CASSYSPGFSTDTQYF
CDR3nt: TGTGCCAGCAGTTATTCTCCCGGTTTTAGCACAGATACGCAGTATTTT

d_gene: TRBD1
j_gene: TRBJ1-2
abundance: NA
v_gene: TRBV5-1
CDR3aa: CASRNEGQGARAYGYTF
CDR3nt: TGCGCCAGCAGGAATGAGGGACAGGGGGCACGCGCCTATGGCTACACCTTC

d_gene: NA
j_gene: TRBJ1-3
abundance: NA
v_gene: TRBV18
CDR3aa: CASGRGDAGNTIYF
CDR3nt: TGTGCCAGCGGGAGGGGCGATGCTGGAAACACCATATATTTT

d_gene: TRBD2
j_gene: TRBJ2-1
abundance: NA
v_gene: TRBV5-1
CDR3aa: CASSSSGAYNEQFF
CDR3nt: TGCGCCAGCAGCTCTAGCGGGGCCTACAATGAGCAGTTCTTC

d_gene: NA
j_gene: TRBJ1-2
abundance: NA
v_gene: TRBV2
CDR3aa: CASSEQSTNYGYTF
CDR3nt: TGTGCCAGCAGTGAACAGTCAACTAACTATGGCTACACCTTC

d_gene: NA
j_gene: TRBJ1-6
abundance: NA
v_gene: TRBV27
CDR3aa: CASMTHKGSYNSPLHF
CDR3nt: TGTGCCAGCATGACACACAAGGGCTCCTATAATTCACCCCTCCACTTT

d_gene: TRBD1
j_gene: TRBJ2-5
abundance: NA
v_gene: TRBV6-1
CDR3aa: CASSVRDRGHTQYF
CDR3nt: TGTGCCAGCAGTGTCCGGGACAGGGGTCACACCCAGTACTTC

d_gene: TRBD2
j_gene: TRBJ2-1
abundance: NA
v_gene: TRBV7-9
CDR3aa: CASSSTYQTSGKGEQFF
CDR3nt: TGTGCCAGCAGCTCAACGTACCAGACTAGCGGGAAGGGTGAGCAGTTCTTC

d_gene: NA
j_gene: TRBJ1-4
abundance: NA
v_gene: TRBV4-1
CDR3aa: CASSQNMGPNEKLFF
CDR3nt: TGCGCCAGCAGCCAAAACATGGGACCTAATGAAAAACTGTTTTTT

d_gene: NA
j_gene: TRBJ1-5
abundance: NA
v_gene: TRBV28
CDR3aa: CASSLETAYSNQPQHF
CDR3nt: TGTGCCAGCAGTTTAGAGACGGCTTATAGCAATCAGCCCCAGCATTTT

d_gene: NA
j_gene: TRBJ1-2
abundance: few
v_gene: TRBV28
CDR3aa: CASSPLGQGYGYTF
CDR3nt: TGTGCCAGCAGTCCCCTGGGGCAGGGGTATGGCTACACCTTC

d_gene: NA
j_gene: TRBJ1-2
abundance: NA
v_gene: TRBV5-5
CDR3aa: CASSLGVVNYGYTF
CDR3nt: TGTGCCAGCAGCTTGGGGGTGGTTAACTATGGCTACACCTTC

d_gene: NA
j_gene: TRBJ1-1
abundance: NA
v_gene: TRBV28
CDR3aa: CASSLRQAEAFF
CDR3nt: TGTGCCAGCAGTTTAAGACAGGCCGAAGCTTTCTTT

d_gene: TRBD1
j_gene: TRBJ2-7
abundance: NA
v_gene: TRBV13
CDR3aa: CASSLLGTGGREQYF
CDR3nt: TGTGCCAGCAGCTTACTCGGGACAGGCGGTCGAGAGCAGTACTTC